This TCR beta chain stems from a study of cytomegalovirus exposure and HLA in healthy donors. The overall study: Among about 400 genotyped donors, around 82% fell in the Caucasian-associated ancestry cluster.

The PCR had 60 Vbeta and 13 Jbeta primers. Here immunoSEQ multiplex PCR was the method, and the copy in TCRdb shows in-frame clones only, minus some. The table lists 77,000 or so clones, with around 4.4% in the top ten. Germline-derived CDR1 and CDR2 are MNHEY and SVGAGI. V was pared by 6 bases and J by 6 bases, with 16 bases between. The CDR3 consists of 14 residues. Each of the donors was a healthy bone marrow donor. The sample comprised PBMCs. The receptor was derived from a man aged 30-40 years in good health and CMV-seronegative. The genes are TRBV6-5 and TRBJ2-3; the D gene is possibly TRBD2 (5 bases). DNA for the CDR3: TGTGCCAGCAGAGGACTGGACGTGGCTGATACGCAGTATTTT. This encodes CASRGLDVADTQYF.